These 23 T cell receptor beta chains were all obtained from the same sample, sequenced in a study of early T cells in non-severe SARS-CoV-2 infection. MiXCR was run by TCRdb on the 5' RACE reads, yielding one entry per CDR3 protein. The sample includes approximately 48,000 distinct CDR3 sequences, around 6.5% of them seen just once. The material sequenced was whole blood, taken at baseline. The source is an adult who was a healthcare worker with PCR-confirmed SARS-CoV-2 infection or an uninfected control (not recorded which).

The chain combines TRBV6-6 with TRBJ2-7; 10 bases agree with TRBD1. The trim removed 5 bases at V and 4 bases at J, leaving 5 bases unmatched. The CDR3 totals 14 residues. CDR1 is MNHNY, CDR2 SVGAGI, per germline (reference sequence). The CDR3 is CASSQGTGAYEQYF. DNA of the CDR3: TGTGCCAGCAGTCAGGGGACAGGGGCTTACGAGCAGTACTTC.

This clonotype was seen repeatedly, ten times or more. The chain couples TRBV4-1 to TRBJ1-3; unclear D gene. V was clipped by 0 bases and J by 4 bases, with 10 bases between them. The CDR3 spans 15 residues. Germline CDR1 is MGHRA and CDR2 is YSYEKL. The CDR3 nucleotides read TGCGCCAGCAGCCAAGATGTGGTGTACGGAAACACCATATATTTT. Its protein product is CASSQDVVYGNTIYF.

This clonotype was seen ten or more times. The chain carries TRBV10-3 and TRBJ1-1; possible D gene TRBD1, 5 bases. The ends were cut back, 2 bases at V and 0 bases at J, with 7 bases in the middle. Germline values: CDR1 ENHRY, CDR2 SYGVKD. CDR3 size: 14 residues. CDR3 loop: CAISEDSLNTEAFF. The CDR3 DNA reads as TGTGCCATCAGTGAGGACAGTTTGAACACTGAAGCTTTCTTT.

V is TRBV7-9 and J is TRBJ2-5; D is uncertain. This CDR3 is 12 amino acids long. CDR1 and CDR2 from the germline V gene are SEHNR and FQNEAQ (reference sequence). V was pared by 1 base and J by 7 bases, with 7 bases between. The CDR3 nucleotides are TGTGCCAGCAGCTTAGAGCCCCGGACCCAGTACTTC. This codes for CASSLEPRTQYF.

The chain carries TRBV5-1 and TRBJ1-4, with D unresolved. CDR3 length equals 14 residues. The V end was cut by 0 bases, the J end by 4 bases, with 7 bases between. CDR1 and CDR2 (germline): SGHRS, YFSETQ. For the CDR3, the DNA is TGCGCCAGCAGCTTGGCTGGAATTAATGAAAAACTGTTTTTT. It encodes CASSLAGINEKLFF.

This clonotype turned up a few times. This chain connects TRBV2 to TRBJ2-3; 11 nucleotides match TRBD2. With V trimmed by 6 bases and J by 4 bases, 15 bases remained unmatched. The CDR3 extends over 18 amino acids. In germline, CDR1 is SNHLY, CDR2 FYNNEI. In DNA form, the CDR3 reads TGTGCCAGCAGCCCCGGGCTAGCGGGGGGTTGGTTGGCAGATACGCAGTATTTT. This encodes CASSPGLAGGWLADTQYF.

This clonotype was seen many times. The chain employs TRBV4-3 and TRBJ2-7; either TRBD1 or TRBD2 may supply D (6 bases each). Germline loops: CDR1 LGHNA, CDR2 YSLEER. V lost 0 bases, J lost 0 bases, and 18 bases lay in between. The CDR3 consists of 18 residues. The CDR3 region has the DNA TGCGCCAGCAGCCAAGATCTGGTCAGGAGGGGGAACTCCTACGAGCAGTACTTC. Translated, it gives CASSQDLVRRGNSYEQYF.

This clonotype was seen repeatedly, ten times or more. The J gene is TRBJ2-1, the V gene TRBV20-1, with TRBD2 matching over 14 bases. The germline CDR1 and CDR2 sequences are DFQATT and SNEGSKA (reference sequence). The CDR3 runs 16 residues. J gave up 7 bases and V 6 bases, and 11 bases lay outside the gene matches. In DNA form, the CDR3 reads TGCAGTGCCGCGACTAGCGGGGGGGCTAAGATGAATGAGCAGTTCTTC. It translates to CSAATSGGAKMNEQFF.

In this sample, this clonotype turned up a few times. The V and J genes are TRBV27 and TRBJ1-5; TRBD1 aligns across 7 bases. The CDR3 contains 15 residues. The V segment lost 2 bases and the J segment 4 bases; nucleotides outside the gene matches: 5. CDR1 and CDR2 from the germline V gene are MNHEY and SMNVEV (reference sequence). The CDR3 DNA sequence: TGTGCCAGCAGTTTAACGGGACAGCGAAATCAGCCCCAGCATTTT. Translation: CASSLTGQRNQPQHF.

At least ten counts were recorded for this clonotype. The rearrangement uses TRBV6-5 and TRBJ2-6; D remains unclear. From germline, CDR1 is MNHEY and CDR2 SVGAGI. Trimming left V 8 bases short and J 1 base short, with 6 bases between. The CDR3 is 13 amino acids. The CDR3 here is CASVSSGANVLTF. CDR3 nucleotides: TGTGCCAGCGTTTCGTCTGGGGCCAACGTCCTGACTTTC.

Many counts were recorded for this clonotype. The chain is built from TRBV11-3 and TRBJ2-1, with 7 nucleotides matching TRBD1. J lost 2 bases, V lost 3 bases, and 4 bases had no gene match. Germline V gene lookup returns CDR1 SGHNT and CDR2 YENEEA. The length of the CDR3 is 15 residues. The CDR3 nucleotides read TGTGCCAGCAGCTTCGCCGGGACAGCCTACAATGAGCAGTTCTTC. This translates into CASSFAGTAYNEQFF.

This clonotype was detected ten times or more. The chain joins TRBV5-6 to TRBJ2-7, with D perhaps TRBD2 (6 bases). The V end lost 1 base, the J end lost 0 bases, and 11 bases lay between the germline ends. The CDR3 is made up of 15 amino acids. The germline gives CDR1 SGHDT, CDR2 YYEEEE. The CDR3 DNA sequence: TGTGCCAGCAGCTTGTTTCGGGGGAGCTCCTACGAGCAGTACTTC. This gives the protein CASSLFRGSSYEQYF.

This clonotype was recorded at least ten times. J is TRBJ2-7 and V is TRBV11-3; D is ambiguous. CDR1 is SGHNT and CDR2 is YENEEA in the germline V gene. The CDR3 loop spans 12 amino acids. V was pared by 2 bases and J by 3 bases, with 5 bases between. This chain's CDR3 is CASSLSYYEQYF. CDR3 nucleotides: TGTGCCAGCAGCTTAAGCTACTACGAGCAGTACTTC.

This clonotype was found many times. V gene TRBV7-6 combines with J gene TRBJ1-6, with D possibly TRBD1 on 5 matching bases. The CDR3 covers 19 residues. The germline V gene encodes CDR1 SGHVS and CDR2 FNYEAQ. Trimming left V 5 bases short and J 6 bases short, with 26 bases between. The chain's CDR3 is CASSPEAVTEFFFNSPLHF. The CDR3 coding sequence is TGTGCCAGCAGCCCCGAGGCCGTGACAGAATTTTTTTTTAATTCACCCCTCCACTTT.

This clonotype was seen at least ten times. The chain recombines TRBV5-6 with TRBJ2-1, with D possibly being TRBD2 (6 bases). The germline V and J ends were trimmed by 3 bases and 6 bases, with 19 bases remaining between them. Germline values: CDR1 SGHDT, CDR2 YYEEEE. This CDR3 comprises 16 residues. CDR3 sequence reads: CASSWRGPTGFNEQFF. In DNA form, the CDR3 reads TGTGCCAGCAGCTGGAGGGGACCGACGGGCTTCAATGAGCAGTTCTTC.

This clonotype was seen more than once but under ten times. The V call is TRBV28, the J call TRBJ1-4; 11 bases map to TRBD1. Germline lookup yields CDR1 MDHEN and CDR2 SYDVKM. With 5 bases clipped from V and 7 bases from J, the junction kept 9 bases outside the gene matches. CDR3 length: 16 residues. CDR3 sequence (DNA): TGTGCCAGCAGTCTCACCGGGACAGGGGGTGGTGAAAAACTGTTTTTT. Translation: CASSLTGTGGGEKLFF.

This clonotype was detected ten times or more. V usage is TRBV4-1 and J usage is TRBJ1-5, with a tentative D call TRBD1 (6 bases). The CDR3 contains 16 residues. With 2 bases removed from V and 1 base from J, the gap between germline ends came to 12 bases. Germline V lookup: CDR1 MGHRA, CDR2 YSYEKL. The chain's CDR3 is CASSQTGTQSNQPQHF. Here the CDR3 DNA reads TGCGCCAGCAGCCAAACCGGGACACAGAGCAATCAGCCCCAGCATTTT.

In its sample, this clonotype was seen many times. The rearrangement joins TRBV7-8 to TRBJ2-7; a weak D match, TRBD1 (6 bases). Germline V lookup: CDR1 SGHVS, CDR2 FQNEAQ. V was shortened by 0 bases and J by 0 bases, with 9 bases between the two germline ends. The CDR3 runs to 15 residues. This chain's CDR3 is CASSLARQDSYEQYF. The CDR3 DNA reads TGTGCCAGCAGCTTAGCTAGACAGGACTCCTACGAGCAGTACTTC.

This clonotype was picked up many times. This chain's CDR3 is CASSGGASALGTQYF. The CDR3 region has the DNA TGTGCCAGCTCCGGGGGGGCCTCCGCCTTGGGTACGCAGTATTTT. The V and J genes are TRBV6-5 and TRBJ2-3; TRBD2 matches 8 bases. CDR3 length: 15 residues. CDR1 is MNHEY and CDR2 is SVGAGI in the germline V gene. The V segment lost 8 bases and the J segment 8 bases; nucleotides outside the gene matches: 15.

This clonotype was seen ten or more times. V usage is TRBV7-2 and J usage is TRBJ2-3, with 13 bases lining up with TRBD2. Germline values: CDR1 SGHTA, CDR2 FQGNSA. This CDR3 is built from 17 residues. The J segment lost 1 base and the V segment lost 3 bases, leaving 4 bases of the junction unmatched. CDR3 DNA: TGTGCCAGCAGCTTTCGACTAGCGGGGGGAGGCACAGATACGCAGTATTTT. This encodes CASSFRLAGGGTDTQYF. Together with reference TRBV7-2 and TRBJ2-3, the CDR3 gives the full variable domain: GAGVSQSPSNKVTEKGKDVELRCDPISGHTALYWYRQSLGQGLEFLIYFQGNSAPDKSGLPSDRFSAERTGGSVSTLTIQRTQQEDSAVYLCASSFRLAGGGTDTQYFGPGTRLTVL.

This clonotype was observed many times. V gene TRBV9 combines with J gene TRBJ1-3; no definite D call. The CDR3 is 15 amino acids. Trimming stripped 2 bases from V and 1 base from J, with 10 bases between. Looked up from germline, CDR1 is SGDLS and CDR2 is YYNGEE. The CDR3 DNA reads as TGTGCCAGCAGCGTTGGCGGGCAATCTGGAAACACCATATATTTT. Its translation: CASSVGGQSGNTIYF. Complete variable domain (other parts from reference TRBV9 and TRBJ1-3): DSGVTQTPKHLITATGQRVTLRCSPRSGDLSVYWYQQSLDQGLQFLIQYYNGEERAKGNILERFSAQQFPDLHSELNLSSLELGDSALYFCASSVGGQSGNTIYFGEGSWLTVV.

There are many counts of this clonotype. The rearrangement joins TRBV20-1 to TRBJ1-6, with unresolved D. The CDR3 length is 14 residues. Trimming cost V 6 bases and J 5 bases, with 14 bases left between them. Germline CDR1 DFQATT, CDR2 SNEGSKA (reference sequence). CDR3 residues: CSAQRQTDNSPLHF. In DNA, the CDR3 is TGCAGTGCCCAGAGGCAGACCGATAATTCACCCCTCCACTTT.

This clonotype appeared a single time. This sequence joins TRBV29-1 and TRBJ1-2; 9 bases match TRBD1. The CDR3 has 13 residues. Trimming removed 7 bases from V and 8 bases from J; junction bases left unmatched: 11. Per the germline V gene, CDR1 is SQVTM and CDR2 is ANQGSEA. Here the CDR3 DNA reads TGCAGCGGCATAACAGGGGGCGCGGAAGGCTACACCTTC. The encoded protein is CSGITGGAEGYTF.